The T cell receptor (beta chain) under discussion was sequenced for a study of metastatic and nonmetastatic thyroid tumors. Study as a whole: Across peripheral blood and tumor or nodule tissue samples taken from malignant and benign thyroid patients, the repertoires were compared with one another.

The length of the CDR3 is 17 residues. Germline V gene lookup returns CDR1 MNHNY and CDR2 SVGAGI (reference sequence). Points from the study as a whole: Reported TCR beta diversity, measured in blood and tumor, was significantly higher for malignant thyroid tumors than for benign nodules.

None of the patients had undergone any treatment ahead of thyroid surgery. How the authors handled the data: Clinicopathological groups differed in CDR3, with these differences serving to build a distant-metastasis classifier for papillary thyroid cancer. TCRdb reprocessed the PCR reads using MiXCR. None of the V and J calls come from the authors' own analysis; TCRdb made them. The sample contains about 85,000 clones, over 8.5% of which appear only once. This clone was counted a few times. Its target is not known. Sequencing input: blood. The rearrangement links TRBV6-6 to TRBJ1-1; D might be TRBD1 or TRBD2, each matching 6 bases. The J call is uncertain, as TRBJ2-2 better fits the DNA end. This receptor was obtained from a female donor with papillary thyroid cancer or a benign thyroid nodule (not recorded which). Some clones in this sample may be carry-over from other donors' samples. In DNA form, the CDR3 reads TGTGCCAGCAGTTACTTAAGGGGGAGGCCGACCACCGGGGAGCTGTTTTTT. As protein: CASSYLRGRPTTGELFF.